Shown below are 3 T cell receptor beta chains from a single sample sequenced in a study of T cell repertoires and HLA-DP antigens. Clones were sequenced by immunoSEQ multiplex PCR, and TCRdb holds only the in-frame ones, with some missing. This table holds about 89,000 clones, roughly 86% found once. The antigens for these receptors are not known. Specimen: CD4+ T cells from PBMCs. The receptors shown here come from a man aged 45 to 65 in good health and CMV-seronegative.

The CDR3 spells CASWTGFNEQFF. The CDR3 DNA reads as TGTGCCAGCTGGACAGGCTTCAATGAGCAGTTCTTC. The chain links TRBV6-5 to TRBJ2-1, with 7 bases aligning to TRBD1. Germline V gene sequence: CDR1 MNHEY, CDR2 SVGAGI. CDR3 length: 12 residues. The V gene end was trimmed by 8 bases and the J gene end by 6 bases; junction bases not matched to a gene: 4.

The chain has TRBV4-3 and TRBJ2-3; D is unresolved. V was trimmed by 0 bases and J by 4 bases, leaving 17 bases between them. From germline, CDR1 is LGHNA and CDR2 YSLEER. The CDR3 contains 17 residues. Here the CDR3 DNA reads TGCGCCAGCAGCCAAGAGGGATCTACGGGTGCCCCAGATACGCAGTATTTT. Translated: CASSQEGSTGAPDTQYF.

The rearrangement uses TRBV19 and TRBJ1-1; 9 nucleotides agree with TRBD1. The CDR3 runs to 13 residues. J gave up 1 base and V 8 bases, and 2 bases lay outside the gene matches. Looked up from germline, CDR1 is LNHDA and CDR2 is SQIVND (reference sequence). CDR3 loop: CASGGQGNTEAFF. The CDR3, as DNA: TGTGCCAGTGGGGGACAGGGGAACACTGAAGCTTTCTTT. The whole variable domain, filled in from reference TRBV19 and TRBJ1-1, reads DGGITQSPKYLFRKEGQNVTLSCEQNLNHDAMYWYRQDPGQGLRLIYYSQIVNDFQKGDIAEGYSVSREKKESFPLTVTSAQKNPTAFYLCASGGQGNTEAFFGQGTRLTVV.